Given below is one TCR beta chain in context. No antigen is known for it. Nothing much larger sits one base from this clone, and base qualities are not available. The data originate from a study of blood T cell repertoires in COVID-19 (dated by TCRdb to about 2020). Notes on the research overall: The collaborator samples originated in the United States, Italy and Spain and spanned the acute and convalescent phases of COVID-19. Subjects who had been exposed to COVID-19, were actively infected with it, or had recovered from it provided the deeply sampled blood TCRbeta repertoires that made up the dataset. Where available, HLA class I and class II types were taken from metadata supplied by the sample provider and were not determined by assay-based typing. The prospective study material was composed of cDNA or gDNA derived from T cells, B-cell-depleted T cells, or PBMCs. Sample metadata almost always included a de-identified subject ID, COVID-19 status, age in years and sex. The repertoires were released in a freely available public database intended as a resource for research on the immune response to SARS-CoV-2. The samples were drawn from two sources: the first 160 participants of the ongoing ImmuneRACE study, and over 1,000 subjects contributed by 6 global collaborators.

The germline V gene yields MGHRA for CDR1 and YSYEKL for CDR2. The CDR3, cysteine through phenylalanine, is 14 amino acids long. The CDR3 DNA has 42 bases and is translated from base 1. At the junction V is shortened by 5 bases and J by 5 bases, with 12 bases in between. Each collaborating institution followed its own protocols to collect whole blood in K2EDTA tubes. For TCRbeta analysis, collaborator samples were shipped as frozen whole blood, as isolated PBMCs, or as DNA extracted from either sample type. The study at large found these results: Clinical and demographic metadata were provided uncurated, with the amount varying by source and participant.

The immunoSEQ Assay, a bias-controlled multiplex PCR, was used to amplify TCRbeta CDR3 regions from genomic DNA. The authors' analysis ran thus. The number of nucleated cells in each sample was estimated by amplification of reference gene primers within the assay. To quantify the absolute abundance of each unique TCRbeta CDR3 rearrangement, sequence reads were collapsed and filtered. Productive Simpson clonality was computed per sample as the square root of Simpson's diversity index over productive rearrangements. The table was pulled from immuneACCESS by TCRdb, which kept in-frame rearrangements only. Such tables lose some clones; where checked, under half of the loss comes from unresolved V genes, and the rest has no known cause. V and J calls and clone size are as listed in that table; D and trimming were resolved from the DNA. In this sample the table shows about 39,000 clones, around 87% of which occur a single time. 24% of the sample comes from the top ten.

Material: peripheral blood. The chain employs TRBV4-1 and TRBJ2-2, with a weak D call of TRBD1 (6 bases match). This clonotype was obtained from a man aged 45-60 years with active or convalescent COVID-19. The nucleotide sequence reads TGCGCCAGCAGCGCCAGGGGAAGAACCGGGGAGCTGTTTTTT. Its coded protein is CASSARGRTGELFF.